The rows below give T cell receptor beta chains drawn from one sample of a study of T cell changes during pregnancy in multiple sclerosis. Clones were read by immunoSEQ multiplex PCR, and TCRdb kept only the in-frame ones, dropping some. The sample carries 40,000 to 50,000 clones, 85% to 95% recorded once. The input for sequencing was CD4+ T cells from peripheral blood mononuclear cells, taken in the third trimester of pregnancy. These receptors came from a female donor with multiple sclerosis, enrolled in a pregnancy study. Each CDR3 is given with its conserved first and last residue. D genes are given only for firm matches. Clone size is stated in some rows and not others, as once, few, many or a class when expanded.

CDR3nt: TGTGCCAGCACCGTGGGGGGGGGCGCGGTAAAAGACGAGCAGTACTTC
CDR3aa: CASTVGGGAVKDEQYF
j_gene: TRBJ2-7
v_gene: TRBV28
d_gene: NA
abundance: NA

CDR3nt: TGTGCCAGCAGCCACGGACAGGGTTACCAAGAGACCCAGTACTTC
CDR3aa: CASSHGQGYQETQYF
j_gene: TRBJ2-5
v_gene: TRBV28
d_gene: TRBD1
abundance: once

CDR3nt: TGTGCCAGCAGCCTTCTCACAGGGGGCACGGGAACCGGGGAGCTGTTTTTT
CDR3aa: CASSLLTGGTGTGELFF
j_gene: TRBJ2-2
v_gene: TRBV7-2
d_gene: TRBD1
abundance: NA

CDR3nt: TGTGCCAGTAGTAGGTCGGCTAGCGGGACAGGAGATACGCAGTATTTT
CDR3aa: CASSRSASGTGDTQYF
j_gene: TRBJ2-3
v_gene: TRBV19
d_gene: NA
abundance: NA

CDR3nt: TGCAGCACCGGACAGGGGAACGATGAGCAGTTCTTC
CDR3aa: CSTGQGNDEQFF
j_gene: TRBJ2-1
v_gene: TRBV29-1
d_gene: TRBD1
abundance: NA

CDR3nt: TGTGCCAGCAGCGAGGGACAGTATGGCAATCAGCCCCAGCATTTT
CDR3aa: CASSEGQYGNQPQHF
j_gene: TRBJ1-5
v_gene: TRBV9
d_gene: TRBD1
abundance: NA

CDR3nt: TGCGCCAGCAGCCTAGCGGGAGGGCCAACAGATACGCAGTATTTT
CDR3aa: CASSLAGGPTDTQYF
j_gene: TRBJ2-3
v_gene: TRBV4-3
d_gene: TRBD2
abundance: few

CDR3nt: TGTGCCAGCAGCCGACAGGGGATCTCTGAAGCTTTCTTT
CDR3aa: CASSRQGISEAFF
j_gene: TRBJ1-1
v_gene: TRBV2
d_gene: TRBD1
abundance: NA

CDR3nt: TGCGCCAGCACCCGGACAGGACACAATGAGCAGTTCTTC
CDR3aa: CASTRTGHNEQFF
j_gene: TRBJ2-1
v_gene: TRBV5-1
d_gene: TRBD1
abundance: NA

CDR3nt: TGTGCCAGCAGGACACTAGCGGGAGGGCCTGATGTCGGCGAGCAGTACTTC
CDR3aa: CASRTLAGGPDVGEQYF
j_gene: TRBJ2-7
v_gene: TRBV28
d_gene: TRBD2
abundance: once

CDR3nt: TGTGCCAGCAGCCAAGAACACAGGGGGCTCGAGCAGTACTTC
CDR3aa: CASSQEHRGLEQYF
j_gene: TRBJ2-7
v_gene: TRBV4-2
d_gene: TRBD1
abundance: NA

CDR3nt: TGCGCCAGCAGCCAGCCAGGGACTGTCACCTACGAGCAGTACTTC
CDR3aa: CASSQPGTVTYEQYF
j_gene: TRBJ2-7
v_gene: TRBV4-1
d_gene: NA
abundance: NA

CDR3nt: TGTGCCAGCAGTTTTGGGACAGGGTCGAATGAGCAGTTCTTC
CDR3aa: CASSFGTGSNEQFF
j_gene: TRBJ2-1
v_gene: TRBV2
d_gene: TRBD1
abundance: NA